What follows is one T cell receptor (beta chain) and its context. The antigen remains undetermined. The data were obtained in a study of shared clonotypes between healthy human individuals. Turning to the study itself: A couple of women and a few men aged 18 to 49 served as donors. Study-wide findings and caveats: A handful of donors showed sharing of approximately 5% of naive CD4 clonotypes.

The CDR3 totals 15 residues. Trimming cost V 6 bases and J 10 bases; bases outside gene matches: 15. CDR1 SGHNT and CDR2 YENEEA come from the germline V gene. Naive CD8 cells were CD45RO-negative, positively selected for CCR7, excluding terminally differentiated effector memory CD45RA+ cells. Every donor was a Caucasian adult from Nashville, Tennessee. The assay ran at deep level. Clones were read by immunoSEQ multiplex PCR, and TCRdb kept only the in-frame ones, dropping some. The sample has some 2.1 million clones; over 85% are singletons. The sequenced material came from naive CD8+ T cells from PBMCs. The sequence was collected from a man younger than 30 in good health. Some clones in this sample may be carry-over from other donors' samples. The chain employs TRBV11-3 and TRBJ2-7, with 10 bases fitting TRBD1. This CDR3 reads CASSYSTGTGENQYF. The DNA of the CDR3 is TGTGCCAGCAGTTATTCCACCGGGACAGGGGAGAATCAGTACTTC.